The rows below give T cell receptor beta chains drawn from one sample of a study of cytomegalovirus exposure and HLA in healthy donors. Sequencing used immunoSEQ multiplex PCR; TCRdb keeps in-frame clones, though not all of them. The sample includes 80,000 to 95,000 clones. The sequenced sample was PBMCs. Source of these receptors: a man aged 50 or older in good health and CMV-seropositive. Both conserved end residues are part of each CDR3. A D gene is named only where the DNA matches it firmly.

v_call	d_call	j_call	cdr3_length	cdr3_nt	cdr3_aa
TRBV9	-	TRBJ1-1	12	TGTGCCAGCGGCCCAGGGCACACTGAAGCTTTCTTT	CASGPGHTEAFF
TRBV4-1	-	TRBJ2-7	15	TGCGCCAGCAGCCAAATCACTTCAGGGAACTACGAGCAGTACTTC	CASSQITSGNYEQYF
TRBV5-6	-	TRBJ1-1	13	TGTGCCAGCAGCTTGTCAATGAACACTGAAGCTTTCTTT	CASSLSMNTEAFF
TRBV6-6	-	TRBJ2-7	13	TGTGCCAGCAGTTTTGGTACCGGCTACGAGCAGTACTTC	CASSFGTGYEQYF
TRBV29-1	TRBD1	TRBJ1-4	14	TGCAGCGTTGAATCGTGGGACAGGGGAGAAAAACTGTTTTTT	CSVESWDRGEKLFF
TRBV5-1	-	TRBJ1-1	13	TGCGCCAGCAGCTCGGGAAGAGACACTGAAGCTTTCTTT	CASSSGRDTEAFF
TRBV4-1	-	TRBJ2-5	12	TGCGCCAGCAGCCAAGTGCGGGGGACCCAGTACTTC	CASSQVRGTQYF
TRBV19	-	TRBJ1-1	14	TGTGCCAGTAGTATCCAGGCGTTGAACACTGAAGCTTTCTTT	CASSIQALNTEAFF
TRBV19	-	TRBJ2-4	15	TGTGCCAGTAGTATACCGGACACAGCCAAAAACATTCAGTACTTC	CASSIPDTAKNIQYF
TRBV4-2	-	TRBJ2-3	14	TGTGCCAGCAGCCAAGTCCTCCTCACAGATACGCAGTATTTT	CASSQVLLTDTQYF
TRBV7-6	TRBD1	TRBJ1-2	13	TGTGCCAGCAGCCGCCACGGGACAGGAATCTACACCTTC	CASSRHGTGIYTF
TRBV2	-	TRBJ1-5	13	TGTGCCAGCAGGGCGCAGGTTAATCAGCCCCAGCATTTT	CASRAQVNQPQHF
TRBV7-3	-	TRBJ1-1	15	TGTGCCAGCAGCTTGTACAGGGCTACGAACACTGAAGCTTTCTTT	CASSLYRATNTEAFF
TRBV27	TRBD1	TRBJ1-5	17	TGTGCCAGCAGATTTAGGGGGACAGCTAATAGCAATCAGCCCCAGCATTTT	CASRFRGTANSNQPQHF
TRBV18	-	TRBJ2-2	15	TGTGCCAGCTCACTGACCGGGACTCACCCCGGGGAGCTGTTTTTT	CASSLTGTHPGELFF
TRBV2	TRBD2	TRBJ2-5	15	TGTGCCAGCAGTGCGGGGGCGGGAGGGGGAGAGACCCAGTACTTC	CASSAGAGGGETQYF
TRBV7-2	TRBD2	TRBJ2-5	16	TGTGCCAGCAGCTTAACCGGGAGGGCCGGGCGAGAGACCCAGTACTTC	CASSLTGRAGRETQYF
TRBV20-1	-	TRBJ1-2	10	TGCAGTGCTAGCCGGGATCGGTACACCTTC	CSASRDRYTF
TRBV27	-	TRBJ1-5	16	TGTGCCAGCAGTCGTGGACTAGACGGATACAATCAGCCCCAGCATTTT	CASSRGLDGYNQPQHF
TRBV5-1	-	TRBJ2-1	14	TGCGCCAGCAGCTTGGGACTACTAAACAATGAGCAGTTCTTC	CASSLGLLNNEQFF
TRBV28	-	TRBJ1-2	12	TGTGCCAGCCGACCCGGGTTTTATGGCTACACCTTC	CASRPGFYGYTF
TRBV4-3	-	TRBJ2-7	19	TGCGCCAGCAGCCAAGAATCACCCAGGGGTCCACGCGCCTACTACGAGCAGTACTTC	CASSQESPRGPRAYYEQYF
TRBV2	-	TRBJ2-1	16	TGTGCCAGCAGTGAAAGCGGCCTTAGCTCCTACAATGAGCAGTTCTTC	CASSESGLSSYNEQFF
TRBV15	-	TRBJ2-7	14	TGTGCCACCAAGGACTCCTCAAGCTCCTACGAGCAGTACTTC	CATKDSSSSYEQYF
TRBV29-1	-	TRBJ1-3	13	TGCAGCGTTGCTCTGACAGTCGGAAACACCATATATTTT	CSVALTVGNTIYF
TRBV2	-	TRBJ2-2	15	TGTGCCAGCAGTGAAGCGGAGGGTGTCGACGGGGAGCTGTTTTTT	CASSEAEGVDGELFF